The 19 T cell receptor beta chains below come from one sample, sequenced in a study of T-cell reconstitution after alpha-beta-depleted transplantation in children. It was with unique molecular identifiers that the TCRbeta library was prepared. TCRdb itself ran the PCR reads through MiXCR, one entry per CDR3 protein. The repertoire holds about 610,000 distinct CDR3 sequences, with more than 9% as singletons. The material was PBMCs from the stem cell graft donor, obtained from the stem cell graft. The receptors come from a human donor who donated a stem cell graft to a child with acute myeloid leukemia.

The chain carries TRBV20-1 and TRBJ2-7; 9 bases match TRBD1. Germline assignment: CDR1 DFQATT and CDR2 SNEGSKA (reference sequence). The CDR3 contains 14 residues. The V segment lost 5 bases and the J segment 1 base; nucleotides outside the gene matches: 6. The CDR3 sequence: CSAGRTGVSYEQYF. The CDR3 DNA follows: TGCAGTGCTGGCAGGACAGGGGTATCCTACGAGCAGTACTTC.

The gene calls are TRBV27 and TRBJ2-7; D is possibly TRBD2 (5 bases). Trimming cost V 0 bases and J 2 bases, with 17 bases left between them. The CDR3 spans 17 residues. The V gene's germline CDR1 is MNHEY and CDR2 SMNVEV (reference sequence). The CDR3 is CASSLSVNLDWPYEQYF. The CDR3 DNA follows: TGTGCCAGCAGTTTATCGGTCAACTTGGACTGGCCCTACGAGCAGTACTTC.

This clonotype was observed at least ten times. The chain couples TRBV12-3 or TRBV12-4 to TRBJ2-2; D may be TRBD2 (5 bases). This CDR3 spans 14 amino acids. V was shortened by 5 bases and J by 6 bases, with 13 bases between the two germline ends. The CDR3 protein is CASSPPGKAGELFF. In nucleotides, the CDR3 is TGTGCCAGCAGTCCACCGGGGAAGGCCGGGGAGCTGTTTTTT.

In its sample, this clonotype was seen a few times. The chain is built from TRBV4-3 and TRBJ2-7; the match to TRBD2 covers 8 bases. The V segment lost 0 bases and the J segment 0 bases; nucleotides outside the gene matches: 10. The germline V gene encodes CDR1 LGHNA and CDR2 YSLEER. The CDR3 has 18 residues. CDR3: CASSQEAHGTSSSYEQYF. CDR3 DNA sequence: TGCGCCAGCAGCCAAGAGGCCCATGGGACTAGTTCCTCCTACGAGCAGTACTTC.

This clonotype was counted only a few times. The chain joins TRBV7-6 to TRBJ1-6; D may be TRBD1 (5 bases). Germline V CDR1 and CDR2: SGHVS, FNYEAQ. V shed 4 bases and J shed 7 bases, with 14 bases lying between them. The CDR3 is 15 residues long. CDR3 protein: CASSSAGTPNSPLHF. CDR3 in DNA: TGTGCCAGCAGCTCCGCCGGGACCCCGAATTCACCCCTCCACTTT. The whole variable domain, filled in from reference TRBV7-6 and TRBJ1-6, reads GAGVSQSPRYKVTKRGQDVALRCDPISGHVSLYWYRQALGQGPEFLTYFNYEAQQDKSGLPNDRFSAERPEGSISTLTIQRTEQRDSAMYRCASSSAGTPNSPLHFGNGTRLTVT.

The gene calls are TRBV28 and TRBJ2-7, with 9 bases aligning to TRBD2. The V gene's germline CDR1 is MDHEN and CDR2 SYDVKM. The CDR3 is 15 residues long. J gave up 1 base and V 8 bases, and 9 bases lay outside the gene matches. The CDR3 here is CASSLAGERSYEQYF. CDR3 nucleotides: TGTGCCAGCTCCTTAGCGGGAGAAAGGTCCTACGAGCAGTACTTC.

There are a few counts of this clonotype. V is TRBV12-3 or TRBV12-4 and J is TRBJ2-5; 10 bases fit TRBD2. Trimming removed 2 bases from V and 4 bases from J; junction bases left unmatched: 7. The CDR3 is made up of 16 amino acids. CDR3 loop: CASSLRTSGTRETQYF. The CDR3 DNA sequence: TGTGCCAGCAGTTTACGAACTAGCGGGACCCGAGAGACCCAGTACTTC.

This clonotype was counted only a few times. This chain joins TRBV9 and TRBJ2-1, with D possibly matching TRBD2 (7 bases). With 4 bases removed from V and 6 bases from J, the gap between germline ends came to 14 bases. From germline, CDR1 is SGDLS and CDR2 YYNGEE. The CDR3 has 14 residues. CDR3: CASSRGGAANEQFF. As DNA, the CDR3 is TGTGCCAGCAGCAGGGGGGGGGCAGCCAATGAGCAGTTCTTC.

This clonotype was recorded many times. The chain employs TRBV7-2 and TRBJ2-5; 7 bases are shared with TRBD1. V lost 7 bases, J lost 7 bases, and 9 bases stayed unmatched. From germline, CDR1 is SGHTA and CDR2 FQGNSA. This CDR3 spans 13 amino acids. This chain's CDR3 is CASITTGATTQYF. The DNA of the CDR3 is TGTGCCAGCATTACCACAGGGGCGACGACCCAGTACTTC.

This clonotype occurred a few times. The chain combines TRBV27 with TRBJ1-1; D unresolved. CDR3 length: 15 amino acids. CDR1 MNHEY and CDR2 SMNVEV come from the germline V gene (reference sequence). V lost 5 bases, J lost 0 bases, and 13 bases lay in between. The DNA of the CDR3 is TGTGCCAGCAGTCCACTAAGGTCGGTGAACACTGAAGCTTTCTTT. Amino acids: CASSPLRSVNTEAFF.

This clonotype was seen ten or more times. The chain has TRBV11-2 and TRBJ2-7, with D perhaps TRBD2 (6 bases). CDR3 length: 12 amino acids. Trimming took off 5 bases at V and 6 bases at J, with 11 bases between the two ends. CDR1 is SGHAT and CDR2 is FQNNGV in the germline V gene. The CDR3 sequence: CASSVREAEQYF. DNA for the CDR3: TGTGCCAGCAGCGTGAGGGAGGCCGAGCAGTACTTC.

The rearrangement links TRBV29-1 to TRBJ1-5; 7 bases map to TRBD1. Germline lookup yields CDR1 SQVTM and CDR2 ANQGSEA. V lost 4 bases and J lost 0; bases outside the gene matches: 3. The CDR3 runs to 14 residues. The CDR3 spells CSVGGQNSNQPQHF. CDR3 DNA: TGCAGCGTTGGGGGACAGAATAGCAATCAGCCCCAGCATTTT.

The chain has TRBV18 and TRBJ2-6; D is ambiguous. Germline V lookup: CDR1 KGHSH, CDR2 LQKENI. The CDR3 extends over 16 amino acids. V was trimmed by 3 bases and J by 4 bases, leaving 13 bases between them. In DNA, the CDR3 is TGTGCCAGCTCACCTCAGCTCGACGGAGGGGCCAACGTCCTGACTTTC. This codes for CASSPQLDGGANVLTF. Drawing the rest from reference TRBV18 and TRBJ2-6, the complete variable domain is NAGVMQNPRHLVRRRGQEARLRCSPMKGHSHVYWYRQLPEEGLKFMVYLQKENIIDESGMPKERFSAEFPKEGPSILRIQQVVRGDSAAYFCASSPQLDGGANVLTFGAGSRLTVL.

The chain uses TRBV6-5 and TRBJ2-5; 12 nucleotides agree with TRBD2. Germline-derived CDR1 and CDR2 are MNHEY and SVGAGI. With 2 bases clipped from V and 4 bases from J, the junction kept 2 bases outside the gene matches. This CDR3 spans 15 amino acids. The CDR3 is CASSYRLAGAETQYF. The CDR3 DNA reads TGTGCCAGCAGTTACCGACTAGCGGGAGCAGAGACCCAGTACTTC.

This clonotype was seen more than once but under ten times. The chain is built from TRBV29-1 and TRBJ1-1, with D unclear. Per germline, CDR1 SQVTM and CDR2 ANQGSEA. V was shortened by 1 base and J by 6 bases, with 12 bases between the two germline ends. This CDR3 is 13 amino acids long. CDR3 sequence (DNA): TGCAGCGTTGAAGGAGGTGGAAAATCTGAAGCTTTCTTT. This translates into CSVEGGGKSEAFF.

The table lists this clonotype with many counts. The chain links TRBV20-1 to TRBJ2-1; 10 bases fit TRBD2. The CDR3 contains 16 residues. Per germline, CDR1 DFQATT and CDR2 SNEGSKA (reference sequence). V trimming: 0 bases; J trimming: 2 bases; junction bases outside the gene matches: 4. The CDR3 region is CSARDLLAGAYNEQFF. CDR3 nucleotides: TGCAGTGCTAGAGATCTCCTAGCGGGGGCCTACAATGAGCAGTTCTTC.

This chain uses TRBV11-3 with TRBJ2-1, with D possibly TRBD1 on 6 matching bases. With 3 bases removed from V and 5 bases from J, the gap between germline ends came to 14 bases. CDR1 SGHNT and CDR2 YENEEA come from the germline V gene. The CDR3 is made up of 15 amino acids. CDR3 protein: CASSLGAERNNEQFF. The CDR3 coding sequence is TGTGCCAGCAGCTTGGGGGCAGAAAGAAACAATGAGCAGTTCTTC.

The chain couples TRBV12-3 or TRBV12-4 to TRBJ2-1, with TRBD1 matching 9 bases. The CDR3 sequence is 16 residues long. V gave up 6 bases and J gave up 1 base; unmatched junction bases: 7. The chain's CDR3 is CASRYRGRGSYNEQFF. For the CDR3, the DNA is TGTGCCAGCAGGTACAGGGGGCGCGGGTCCTACAATGAGCAGTTCTTC.

This clonotype was detected many times. The chain employs TRBV4-2 and TRBJ2-7, with D perhaps assigned TRBD1 or TRBD2 (6 bases each). From germline, CDR1 is LGHNA and CDR2 YNFKEQ. Between the trimmed V and J ends, which lost 4 bases and 4 bases, there was a span of 11 bases. The CDR3 is made up of 13 amino acids. The CDR3 protein is CASSPGGYYEQYF. Written as DNA, the CDR3 is TGTGCCAGCAGCCCCGGGGGCTATTACGAGCAGTACTTC.